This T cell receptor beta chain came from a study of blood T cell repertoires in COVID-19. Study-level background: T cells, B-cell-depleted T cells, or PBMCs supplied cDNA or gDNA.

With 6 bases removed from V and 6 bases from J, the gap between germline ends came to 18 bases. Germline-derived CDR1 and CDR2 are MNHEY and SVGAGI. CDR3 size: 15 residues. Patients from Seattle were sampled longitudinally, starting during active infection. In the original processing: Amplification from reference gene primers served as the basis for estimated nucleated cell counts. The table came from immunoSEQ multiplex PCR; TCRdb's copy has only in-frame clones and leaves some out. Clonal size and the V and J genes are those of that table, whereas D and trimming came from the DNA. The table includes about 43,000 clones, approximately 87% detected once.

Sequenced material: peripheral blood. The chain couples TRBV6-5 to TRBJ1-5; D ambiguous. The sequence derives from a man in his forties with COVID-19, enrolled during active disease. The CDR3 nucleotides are TGTGCCAGCAGCGATGACTTGTTTGGTCTTCAGCCCCAGCATTTT. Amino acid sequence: CASSDDLFGLQPQHF.